Listed below are T cell receptor beta chains from one sample, sequenced in a study of human T cells and chemical hapten exposure. One entry per CDR3 protein, called by TCRdb with MiXCR from the RACE reads. The table has some 300,000 distinct CDR3 sequences, over 5% seen once. The sample consisted of whole blood, taken in connection with sensitization to the hapten diphenylcyclopropenone (DPC). The receptors derive from a woman younger than 35 with alopecia areata. Some clones in this sample may be carry-over from other donors' samples. The CDR3 runs from the conserved cysteine through the conserved F or W. Fields, in order: clone size, V gene, J gene, CDR3 length, D gene, CDR3 DNA, CDR3 protein. D genes are given only for firm matches. Clone sizes are given selectively: once, few, many, or a class where the clone is expanded.

size: few; V: TRBV6-5; J: TRBJ1-1; length: 13; D: TRBD1; DNA: TGTGCCAGCAGGATTGGACAGGGGGAGGAAGCTTTCTTT; CDR3: CASRIGQGEEAFF
size: .; V: TRBV4-3; J: TRBJ1-1; length: 15; D: .; DNA: TGCGCCAGCAGCCAAGAGAGGGCGGTGAACACTGAAGCTTTCTTT; CDR3: CASSQERAVNTEAFF
size: few; V: TRBV20-1; J: TRBJ1-4; length: 14; D: .; DNA: TGCAGTGCTAGAATCGGGGGCGCCGCCGAAAAACTGTTTTTT; CDR3: CSARIGGAAEKLFF
size: few; V: TRBV5-1; J: TRBJ2-3; length: 15; D: TRBD2; DNA: TGCGCCAGCAGCTTGTCAGGGACTAACACAGATACGCAGTATTTT; CDR3: CASSLSGTNTDTQYF
size: few; V: TRBV6-5; J: TRBJ1-3; length: 15; D: TRBD1; DNA: TGTGCCAGCAGAAGGACAGGGGATGATGGAAACACCATATATTTT; CDR3: CASRRTGDDGNTIYF
size: few; V: TRBV7-6; J: TRBJ1-4; length: 14; D: TRBD1; DNA: TGTGCCAGCCGACAGGGTACAACTAATGAAAAACTGTTTTTT; CDR3: CASRQGTTNEKLFF
size: few; V: TRBV7-2; J: TRBJ2-3; length: 15; D: .; DNA: TGTGCCAGCAGCTTAGTTTGGGGGCAGACAGATACGCAGTATTTT; CDR3: CASSLVWGQTDTQYF
size: many; V: TRBV6-5; J: TRBJ1-4; length: 16; D: .; DNA: TGTGCCAGCAGTTACGGGGGGTGGACAACTAATGAAAAACTGTTTTTT; CDR3: CASSYGGWTTNEKLFF
size: few; V: TRBV7-9; J: TRBJ1-1; length: 11; D: .; DNA: TGTGCCAGCAGCGGTGGGACTCAGGCTTTCTTT; CDR3: CASSGGTQAFF
size: .; V: TRBV5-1; J: TRBJ1-2; length: 15; D: .; DNA: TGCGCCAGCAGCTTACAGGGTGGCGAGGCTGGTGGCTACACCTTC; CDR3: CASSLQGGEAGGYTF
size: many; V: TRBV12-3/TRBV12-4; J: TRBJ2-2; length: 14; D: TRBD1; DNA: TGTGCCAGCAGTCCCTGGACAGGCACCGGGGAGCTGTTTTTT; CDR3: CASSPWTGTGELFF
size: once; V: TRBV24-1; J: TRBJ1-2; length: 11; D: .; DNA: TGTGCCACGGCCGACAGCTATGGCTACACCTTC; CDR3: CATADSYGYTF
size: .; V: TRBV12-5; J: TRBJ2-5; length: 19; D: TRBD2; DNA: TGTGCTAGTGGTTTGTCCGCAACAGACCTTGCTAGCGGCATAGAGACCCAGTACTTC; CDR3: CASGLSATDLASGIETQYF
size: many; V: TRBV20-1; J: TRBJ1-5; length: 14; D: .; DNA: TGCAGTGCTCCCCCTCCAGGGTTCAATCAGCCCCAGCATTTT; CDR3: CSAPPPGFNQPQHF
size: .; V: TRBV6-2/TRBV6-3; J: TRBJ2-4; length: 17; D: TRBD2; DNA: TGTGCCAGCGGAACCAGGGTGGAACTAGCGGCGAAAAACATTCAGTACTTC; CDR3: CASGTRVELAAKNIQYF
size: .; V: TRBV3-1; J: TRBJ2-3; length: 16; D: .; DNA: TGTGCCAGCAGCCAAGATCTAGCTACTAGCACAGATACGCAGTATTTT; CDR3: CASSQDLATSTDTQYF
size: few; V: TRBV5-6; J: TRBJ1-5; length: 14; D: .; DNA: TGTGCCAGCAGCTTTGGGACAACGGGACAGCCCCAGCATTTT; CDR3: CASSFGTTGQPQHF
size: few; V: TRBV7-8; J: TRBJ1-6; length: 18; D: TRBD1; DNA: TGTGCCAGCAGCCCTAACGAGGGGGCCTTCCGAAGGAATTCACCCCTCCACTTT; CDR3: CASSPNEGAFRRNSPLHF
size: few; V: TRBV11-2; J: TRBJ2-2; length: 16; D: TRBD2; DNA: TGTGCCAGCAGCCATAGCCTAGCGGGGGGGTCCGGGGAGCTGTTTTTT; CDR3: CASSHSLAGGSGELFF
size: few; V: TRBV7-9; J: TRBJ2-7; length: 12; D: .; DNA: TGTGCCAGCAGCTTAGAGGGATATGGGCAGTACTTC; CDR3: CASSLEGYGQYF
size: .; V: TRBV29-1; J: TRBJ2-1; length: 11; D: .; DNA: TGCAGTGCCAGACCGGGGAATGAGCAGTTCTTC; CDR3: CSARPGNEQFF
size: many; V: TRBV7-9; J: TRBJ1-3; length: 14; D: .; DNA: TGTGCCAGCAGCTTAGCGGGCACTGGAAACACCATATATTTT; CDR3: CASSLAGTGNTIYF
size: many; V: TRBV6-6; J: TRBJ2-6; length: 16; D: .; DNA: TGTGCCAGCAGTTACGAGGGGGGCTCTGGGGCCAACGTCCTGACTTTC; CDR3: CASSYEGGSGANVLTF
size: .; V: TRBV7-3; J: TRBJ2-1; length: 13; D: .; DNA: TGTGCCAGCAGCCCCCCCCGCGGGACACGGCAGTTCTTC; CDR3: CASSPPRGTRQFF
size: many; V: TRBV7-9; J: TRBJ2-3; length: 16; D: .; DNA: TGTGCCAGCAGCTCAGGGAGGTACAGGGAGCAAGATACGCAGTATTTT; CDR3: CASSSGRYREQDTQYF
size: many; V: TRBV20-1; J: TRBJ1-4; length: 14; D: .; DNA: TGCAGTGCTAGAGAGCACAGGCAGACTGAAAAACTGTTTTTT; CDR3: CSAREHRQTEKLFF
size: .; V: TRBV6-1; J: TRBJ1-4; length: 14; D: .; DNA: TGTGCCAGCACCAGATCAGGGTTCGAGGAAAAACTGTTTTTT; CDR3: CASTRSGFEEKLFF
size: .; V: TRBV12-3/TRBV12-4; J: TRBJ2-5; length: 13; D: .; DNA: TGTGCCAGCAGTTTACGACGTTCGGGGACCCAGTACTTC; CDR3: CASSLRRSGTQYF
size: .; V: TRBV3-1; J: TRBJ2-2; length: 14; D: TRBD2; DNA: TGTGCCAGCAGCTCGACTAGCGGGGGCGGGGAGCTGTTTTTT; CDR3: CASSSTSGGGELFF
size: few; V: TRBV4-3; J: TRBJ2-1; length: 15; D: .; DNA: TGCGCCAGCAGCCCCCCGGGGCCCCTTTACAATGAGCAGTTCTTC; CDR3: CASSPPGPLYNEQFF
size: .; V: TRBV7-2; J: TRBJ2-3; length: 14; D: TRBD2; DNA: TGTGCCAGTAACGGGGGGGCCCAGTCAGATACGCAGTATTTT; CDR3: CASNGGAQSDTQYF
size: many; V: TRBV27; J: TRBJ2-5; length: 18; D: TRBD2; DNA: TGTGCCAGCAGTTTATTTAGCGGGGGGGGAAACATGCAAGAGACCCAGTACTTC; CDR3: CASSLFSGGGNMQETQYF
size: few; V: TRBV5-1; J: TRBJ2-4; length: 14; D: TRBD1; DNA: TGCGCCAGCAGCTTGGCCGGGACAGGGGACATTCAGTACTTC; CDR3: CASSLAGTGDIQYF
size: .; V: TRBV19; J: TRBJ1-5; length: 13; D: TRBD1; DNA: TGTGCCAGTAGTATAAGGGGGCTGGGGCCCCAGCATTTT; CDR3: CASSIRGLGPQHF
size: .; V: TRBV6-4; J: TRBJ2-1; length: 14; D: .; DNA: TGTGCCAGTGCCCAGGACAGCGATTTTAATGAGCAGTTCTTC; CDR3: CASAQDSDFNEQFF
size: .; V: TRBV6-2/TRBV6-3; J: TRBJ1-5; length: 16; D: TRBD1; DNA: TGTGCCAGCAGTGGCCTATTCGGGACAGGGAATCAACCCCAGCATTTT; CDR3: CASSGLFGTGNQPQHF
size: .; V: TRBV6-2/TRBV6-3; J: TRBJ1-3; length: 14; D: .; DNA: TGTGCCAGCCGCGCGGGGGGCACTGGAAACACCATATATTTT; CDR3: CASRAGGTGNTIYF
size: .; V: TRBV6-2/TRBV6-3; J: TRBJ1-6; length: 15; D: TRBD1; DNA: TGTGCCAGCAGTTCGAGAGACAGGGTCCTCTCACCCCTCCACTTT; CDR3: CASSSRDRVLSPLHF
size: many; V: TRBV10-3; J: TRBJ2-1; length: 18; D: .; DNA: TGTGCCATCAGTGAGAAAGAGAAACCGCCGAATTCCTACAATGAGCAGTTCTTC; CDR3: CAISEKEKPPNSYNEQFF
size: many; V: TRBV10-3; J: TRBJ2-3; length: 13; D: .; DNA: TGTGCCGTGCCCGGGCGAAACACAGATACGCAGTATTTT; CDR3: CAVPGRNTDTQYF
size: many; V: TRBV6-2/TRBV6-3; J: TRBJ2-3; length: 13; D: .; DNA: TGTGCCAGCACTACCGGACCTATCTATACGCAGTATTTT; CDR3: CASTTGPIYTQYF
size: few; V: TRBV2; J: TRBJ1-1; length: 14; D: .; DNA: TGTGCCAGCAGTGGGGATAGGGCAGGGCTCGAAGCTTTCTTT; CDR3: CASSGDRAGLEAFF
size: .; V: TRBV29-1; J: TRBJ2-1; length: 14; D: .; DNA: TGCAGCGTTGAAATGGGACGGCAAGAGAATGAGCAGTTCTTC; CDR3: CSVEMGRQENEQFF
size: .; V: TRBV6-2/TRBV6-3; J: TRBJ1-1; length: 15; D: .; DNA: TGTGCCAGCAGAGGACTAGGGATTCCGGGGACTGAAGCTTTCTTT; CDR3: CASRGLGIPGTEAFF
size: .; V: TRBV20-1; J: TRBJ1-1; length: 14; D: .; DNA: TGCAGTGCTCTCCACCCACAGGGCCGGACTGAAGCTTTCTTT; CDR3: CSALHPQGRTEAFF
size: many; V: TRBV6-5; J: TRBJ1-3; length: 17; D: TRBD1; DNA: TGTGCCAGCAGTTACTCAACAGGGGGAATTGCTGGAAACACCATATATTTT; CDR3: CASSYSTGGIAGNTIYF
size: .; V: TRBV4-3; J: TRBJ2-6; length: 15; D: .; DNA: TGCGCCAGCAGCAGGGGTGAGACTGGGGCCAACGTCCTGACTTTC; CDR3: CASSRGETGANVLTF
size: .; V: TRBV4-3; J: TRBJ1-6; length: 17; D: .; DNA: TGCGCCAGCAGCCCCACGAAAGGCGGTGCCGCTAATTCACCCCTCCACTTT; CDR3: CASSPTKGGAANSPLHF
size: few; V: TRBV29-1; J: TRBJ1-1; length: 13; D: TRBD1; DNA: TGCAGCGTCGATTTTACAGGGGGCACTGAAGCTTTCTTT; CDR3: CSVDFTGGTEAFF